Below, one TCR beta chain is given with its context. This sample is drawn from a study of blood T cell repertoires in COVID-19. V trimming: 3 bases; J trimming: 0 bases; junction bases outside the gene matches: 5. The length of the CDR3 is 16 residues. CDR1 and CDR2 (germline): SGHNT, YENEEA. The protocol was immunoSEQ multiplex PCR, while the TCRdb copy is restricted to in-frame clones and leaves out a portion. The sample has about 40,000 clones; nearly 90% are singletons. This clonotype originated in a human donor in a cohort sampled during active COVID-19. Material for sequencing was peripheral blood. The rearrangement links TRBV11-3 to TRBJ1-3; 7 nucleotides match TRBD1. The CDR3, as DNA: TGTGCCAGCAGCTTCACAGGGGCCAACTCTGGAAACACCATATATTTT. Protein sequence: CASSFTGANSGNTIYF.